In its sample, the clone carrying this TCR beta chain was seen many times. Its specificity is unknown. This entry comes from a study of CD8 T cells in ankylosing spondylitis. Quantitative molecular-barcoded 5'-RACE generated the TCR beta libraries. In TCRdb, the 5' RACE reads were re-called with MiXCR into one record per CDR3 protein. The profile covers about 460,000 distinct CDR3 sequences, with 5.3% appearing a single time and around 3.5% taken by the ten largest. The CDR3 is 14 amino acids. CDR1 is DFQATT, CDR2 SNEGSKA, per germline (reference sequence). V was shortened by 3 bases and J by 0 bases, with 9 bases between the two germline ends. General study findings and limits: Roughly 8 highly homologous variants made up a TCR beta motif that seemed to typify ankylosing spondylitis blood.

This chain joins TRBV20-1 and TRBJ1-5; no clear D. The source of this sequence is a male donor with ankylosing spondylitis. The source material was blood, either unsorted or a sorted T cell fraction (not recorded which). The CDR3 region has the DNA TGCAGTGCTAGGGACCCTTATAGCAATCAGCCCCAGCATTTT. Protein: CSARDPYSNQPQHF.